This T cell receptor (beta chain) was recovered during a study of T cells in localized non-small cell lung cancer (dated by TCRdb to about 2020). Context from the whole study: T cell repertoires of 236 early-stage NSCLC patients were analyzed, with tumors being compared against uninvolved tumor-adjacent lungs. The cohort consisted of around 250 treatment-naive NSCLC patients whose localized lung tumors had been resected. Of the NSCLC patients, roughly 130 were male and approximately 97 were female, and the mean age was approximately 64 years. The study at large found these results: Uninvolved tumor-adjacent lung showed the highest T cell clonality, higher than tumor, which suggests more focused antigenic responses in the uninvolved tumor-adjacent lung. Because multi-region tumor sequencing was not performed, intratumor heterogeneity could not be ruled out. Higher blood T cell density associated with longer overall survival, while higher adjacent-lung clonality associated with shorter survival. Because the study design was exploratory, TCR variables were selected using unadjusted p-values without false-discovery rate correction. A median of roughly 58 of the top 100 tumor clones were detected in paired uninvolved adjacent lung, and around 30 of these tumor clones were also found among the top 100 clones of the paired uninvolved adjacent lung.

At diagnosis, peripheral blood, uninvolved tumor-adjacent lung and tumor were collected and stored as a combination of fresh-frozen and FFPE material. For TCR repertoire profiling, the blood samples were analyzed as peripheral blood mononuclear cells. The immunoSEQ Assay was used to sequence TCR beta CDR3 regions from DNA. As for the original processing: To compute T cell density, TCR beta template counts were normalized to usable DNA, which was estimated by amplifying housekeeping genes. Using the preseqR package, richness was estimated by extrapolating to 120,000 templates for tissue samples and 400,000 templates for PBMC samples. Clonality was defined by subtracting Pielou's evenness from one. To identify tissue-enriched TCRs, differential abundance testing was run on productive amino-acid clonotypes with a minimum total count of 5 and an alpha of 0.1. The Jaccard Index and the Morisita Overlap Index were used to measure repertoire overlap between compartments. TCR beta CDR3s were clustered by GLIPH together with public tetramer-defined viral CDR3s, and at least three viral sequences plus V-gene enrichment were required for viral motifs. TCRdb obtained this table from immuneACCESS and retained in-frame rearrangements with V and J assigned. These tables miss some clones; where compared with another copy, unresolved V genes account for less than half of the shortfall, and the remainder is unexplained. That table is the source of V, J and clone size, and D and trimming were worked out from the DNA. Present in this sample are some 90,000 clones, approximately 88% of which were seen just once. The ten top clones hold 15% of the sample.

In the case of this clone: The target of this receptor is not known. Base quality data are lacking; no much larger clone is found one base away.

This clonotype originated in a man aged 40 to 75 with stage I squamous cell lung carcinoma. This specimen consisted of peripheral blood, obtained before any cancer treatment.

Read as DNA, the sequence is TGTGCCAGCAGCTTTCGGACAGGAGATCAGCCCCAGCATTTT. It translates to CASSFRTGDQPQHF. Recombination connected TRBV7-8 to TRBJ1-5, and 7 junctional nucleotides match TRBD1. V trim: 3 bases; J trim: 5 bases; unmatched bases: 4. From its cysteine to its phenylalanine, the CDR3 spans 14 amino acids. CDR3 DNA only is kept here, 42 bases in frame from base 1. The germline V gene provides CDR1 SGHVS and CDR2 FQNEAQ.